The T cell receptor (beta chain) described here comes from a study of shared T cell receptors in the human thymus. Profiled with immunoSEQ multiplex PCR; TCRdb holds only in-frame clones, not every one. The sample records fewer than 700,000 clones, roughly 88% being singletons. The CDR3 has 17 amino acids. Per the germline V gene, CDR1 is SGHTS and CDR2 is YDEGEE. The V gene lost 0 bases and the J gene lost 6 bases, with 21 bases spanning the gap. Another study also made use of these data, one on human thymus T cells. As that report states: The study used thymus tissue resected during corrective heart surgery. An apparent bias in V and J gene usage was seen in thymic and blood repertoires.

The chain couples TRBV5-8 to TRBJ1-2; D unclear. The receptor's source is a boy under two years old with a congenital heart defect. Sequencing input: thymocytes. CDR3 loop: CASSLGVGSDLGNGYTF. For the CDR3, the DNA is TGTGCCAGCAGCTTGGGCGTAGGGTCGGACTTGGGAAATGGCTACACCTTC.